This paragraph covers one T cell receptor beta chain sequence. The data originate from a study of T cell changes during pregnancy in multiple sclerosis. Generated by immunoSEQ multiplex PCR, the TCRdb table keeps only in-frame clones and is missing some. Among tens of thousands of clones listed, about 90% were seen once. Germline CDR1 and CDR2: SQVTM and ANQGSEA. V lost 6 bases and J lost 0, with 8 bases in between. The CDR3 is 12 residues long. This specimen consisted of CD4+ T cells from peripheral blood mononuclear cells, obtained in the second trimester of pregnancy. The source is a female donor with multiple sclerosis, enrolled in a pregnancy study. The genes are TRBV29-1 and TRBJ2-5; D gene unclear. The DNA for the CDR3 is TGCAGCGTCGCCAGGAACCAAGAGACCCAGTACTTC. It codes for CSVARNQETQYF.